This entry concerns a single T cell receptor (beta chain). This clonotype was seen a handful of times. Its target antigen remains unknown. No much larger clone exists at a distance of one base, and base qualities are not known. This sample was included in a study of vaccination and CD4 T cells after COVID-19 (dated by TCRdb to between 2020 and 2023). Some background on the complete study: Convalescent patients had a positive SARS-CoV-2 result on nasal swab PCR, and of these patients, fewer than ten had mild disease and one had severe disease. Post-COVID blood samples were collected from convalescent patients a median of roughly 100 days after diagnosis, with a range of about 30 to 161 days. Control cultures used a CEFX viral epitope pool as positive control, an HIV-1 Nef peptide pool as negative control, or no peptide. The cultures were stimulated with overlapping spike peptide pools from SARS-CoV-2 and from the common cold coronaviruses HCoV-NL63, HCoV-OC43 and HCoV-229E. The spike-specific CD4+ TCR repertoire was compared before and after mRNA vaccination in approximately ten COVID-19 convalescent patients and a few infection-naive healthy vaccine recipients. The convalescent cohort comprised six males and four females, including two Hispanic individuals, seven Caucasians, two Asians and one multiracial person. Two doses of either the Pfizer-BioNTech BNT162b2 vaccine (n=8) or the Moderna mRNA-1273 vaccine (n=2) were administered to participants. Post-vaccine blood samples were obtained a median of roughly 75 days after the second vaccine dose, with a range of roughly 13 to 250 days.

Receptors were amplified or captured by PCR. DNA from cultured CD4+ T cells was subjected to TCR sequencing with the Oncomine TCR Beta short-read assay at the Johns Hopkins FTIC core. The QIAamp micro DNA kit was used to extract genomic DNA from the cultured CD4+ T cells. Oncomine TCR Beta libraries from cultured CD4+ T cells were pooled with unique dual indexes and sequenced on an Illumina iSeq 100. In the paper's pipeline: Non-productive sequences were removed, and CDR3s that did not start with C, did not end with F or W, or were shorter than 7 amino acids were discarded. Antigen-specific clonotypes were identified using the MANAFEST web application through comparison of peptide-stimulated wells with reference and other culture wells. An FDR below 0.05, an odds ratio above 5, and a productive frequency above 0.1% in at least two of three replicate wells were required for clones to be considered positive. Clonotypes that were significantly expanded in both SARS-CoV-2 spike wells and at least one common cold coronavirus spike condition were defined as cross-reactive. Using R version 3.6.1, CDR3 homology was evaluated through Levenshtein distances (stringdist) along with unrooted phylogenetic trees (ape). The raw public data were reprocessed by TCRdb itself: fastp quality trimming at Q25, MiXCR clonotype calling, in-frame beta chains only. Each entry is one CDR3 protein sequence, shown with its most common DNA and genes. For this entry, the V and J calls and clone size follow TCRdb and not the study's own pipeline. This sample gives some 13,000 distinct CDR3 sequences in total; about 40% of them show up just once. 20% to 25% of the sample rests with the top ten.

Including the terminal cysteine and phenylalanine, the CDR3 comprises 15 residues. Of all the DNA, just the CDR3 is kept, 45 bases in frame from base 1. V and J lose 7 bases and 7 bases, and a span of 22 bases separates them. Per the germline V gene (reference sequence), LNHDA is the CDR1 and SQIVND is the CDR2. The study at large found these results: Relatively few convalescent patients were included in the study, and early timepoints after natural infection were not analyzed. Of the vaccine-specific clones in convalescent patients, 304 of 307, or nearly all, reacted only to SARS-CoV-2 spike and did not cross-react with common cold coronaviruses. Among convalescent patients, a median about 86% of the SARS-CoV-2-reactive clones seen after vaccination appeared only after vaccination, which suggests priming specific to the vaccine. An increase in the median number of SARS-CoV-2-reactive clonotypes from more than 20 after infection to roughly 39 after vaccination was observed, but the change was not found to be significant.

The treatment or condition tag for this specimen amounts to: approximately 9-day PBMC culture with coronavirus spike peptide pools or control peptides (ViraFEST assay). To expand antigen-specific T cells with peptide pools and then pick out the expanded clonotypes through TCR sequencing, the study relied on the ViraFEST assay. Positive SARS-CoV-2 PCR tests in the convalescent patients dated from March to December 2020, before Alpha, Beta and Delta variants emerged in the United States. Each well held millions of PBMCs cultured in IMDM containing approximately 5% human AB serum and roughly 10 IU/ml IL-2, with 8 to 10 ug/ml peptide pools added. On days 3 and 7, half of the culture medium was replaced with fresh IL-2-containing medium. After 10 days of culture, CD4+ T cells were isolated by negative selection with the EasySep CD4+ T cell isolation kit. PBMCs were separated from whole blood using Ficoll-Paque Plus gradient centrifugation and then either used fresh or cryopreserved at -140C. Each culture condition was generally run in triplicate wells.

The source material was CD4+ T cells from blood, cultured in vitro, sampled before SARS-CoV-2 vaccination. This sequence uses TRBV19 and TRBJ1-2; the D gene is possibly TRBD1, with 6 bases matching. This TCR was sampled from a human donor who had recovered from COVID-19. The sequenced DNA: TGTGCCAGTAAGTCACAGGGTGCGCTGGTTGGTGGCTACACCTTC. It encodes CASKSQGALVGGYTF.